A selection of T cell receptor beta chains follows, all from one sample in a study of shared T cell receptors in the human thymus. Some clones are missing from TCRdb's copy, which holds only in-frame ones; the method was immunoSEQ multiplex PCR. The sample comprises 55,000 to 75,000 clones, about 95% of which are singletons, and less than 0.04% rests with the top ten. The sample taken for sequencing was thymocytes. These receptors originate from a human donor. Each CDR3 is given with its conserved first and last residue. D genes are given only for firm matches. For some rows the clone size is stated as once, few or many, or as a class when expanded; others skip it.

CDR3 DNA: TGTGCCAGCAGCAAACCGGGACACCACAGAGAGGGTTACGAGCAGTACTTC; CDR3 protein: CASSKPGHHREGYEQYF; J gene: TRBJ2-7; V gene: TRBV25-1; D gene: -; clone size: -
CDR3 DNA: TGTGCCACGTTCCAGACTGATAGCAATCAGCCCCAGCATTTT; CDR3 protein: CATFQTDSNQPQHF; J gene: TRBJ1-5; V gene: TRBV28; D gene: -; clone size: -
CDR3 DNA: TGTGCCACCAGACAGGGGGGCAATCAGCCCCAGCATTTT; CDR3 protein: CATRQGGNQPQHF; J gene: TRBJ1-5; V gene: TRBV15; D gene: TRBD1; clone size: -
CDR3 DNA: TGTGCCAGCTCACCAACTCACGGTGCGGACAGTGTCCTCTACGAGCAGTACTTC; CDR3 protein: CASSPTHGADSVLYEQYF; J gene: TRBJ2-7; V gene: TRBV18; D gene: -; clone size: -
CDR3 DNA: TGCGCCAGCAGCCACGGACTAGCGGGGGGGTGGGAGACCCAGTACTTC; CDR3 protein: CASSHGLAGGWETQYF; J gene: TRBJ2-5; V gene: TRBV4-1; D gene: TRBD2; clone size: -
CDR3 DNA: TGTGCCAGCAGCGTCTGGGGGGGAGGGTTTGGCTACACCTTC; CDR3 protein: CASSVWGGGFGYTF; J gene: TRBJ1-2; V gene: TRBV9; D gene: -; clone size: -
CDR3 DNA: TGTGCCAGCAGTTTAGGGCAGGATCGGGTGAACATTCAGTACTTC; CDR3 protein: CASSLGQDRVNIQYF; J gene: TRBJ2-4; V gene: TRBV27; D gene: -; clone size: -
CDR3 DNA: TGCGCCAGCAGCCAAGTCGCCGGGCAGACAAACAATCAGCCCCAGCATTTT; CDR3 protein: CASSQVAGQTNNQPQHF; J gene: TRBJ1-5; V gene: TRBV4-1; D gene: -; clone size: -
CDR3 DNA: TGTGCCATCAGTGAGGGGGTCCTACCCGAGGGCGCCAAAAACATTCAGTACTTC; CDR3 protein: CAISEGVLPEGAKNIQYF; J gene: TRBJ2-4; V gene: TRBV10-3; D gene: -; clone size: -
CDR3 DNA: TGTGCCAGCAGCTCCCGGACCTTTTTGGACACTGAAGCTTTCTTT; CDR3 protein: CASSSRTFLDTEAFF; J gene: TRBJ1-1; V gene: TRBV13; D gene: -; clone size: -
CDR3 DNA: TGTGCCAGCAAAACTTATGGGGTGAACACTGAAGCTTTCTTT; CDR3 protein: CASKTYGVNTEAFF; J gene: TRBJ1-1; V gene: TRBV28; D gene: -; clone size: -
CDR3 DNA: TGTGCCGCAGCTCGATCCGGGGGCAATCAGCCCCAGCATTTT; CDR3 protein: CAAARSGGNQPQHF; J gene: TRBJ1-5; V gene: TRBV28; D gene: -; clone size: few
CDR3 DNA: TGTGCCAGCAGCCGATGTTGGACTAGCGGGTGCGATGAGCAGTTCTTC; CDR3 protein: CASSRCWTSGCDEQFF; J gene: TRBJ2-1; V gene: TRBV11-3; D gene: TRBD2; clone size: -
CDR3 DNA: TGTGCCAGCAGCTTCCGGGGGACAGCGACCTACGAGCAGTACTTC; CDR3 protein: CASSFRGTATYEQYF; J gene: TRBJ2-7; V gene: TRBV7-2; D gene: -; clone size: -
CDR3 DNA: TGTGCCAGCAGCGAGGTTTTACCAGGGCCCAAAGAGACCCAGTACTTC; CDR3 protein: CASSEVLPGPKETQYF; J gene: TRBJ2-5; V gene: TRBV7-2; D gene: -; clone size: -
CDR3 DNA: TGTGCCAGCAGCTCCTTGACAGAACTCTCTGGGGCCAACGTCCTGACTTTC; CDR3 protein: CASSSLTELSGANVLTF; J gene: TRBJ2-6; V gene: TRBV7-6; D gene: -; clone size: -
CDR3 DNA: TGTGCCAGCAGCCATATCAGTAGGACAGGGGGCGTGGAGCTGTTTTTT; CDR3 protein: CASSHISRTGGVELFF; J gene: TRBJ2-2; V gene: TRBV14; D gene: TRBD1; clone size: -
CDR3 DNA: TGTGCCAGCATAAGGGACAGGGGGTCCGAGCAGTACTTC; CDR3 protein: CASIRDRGSEQYF; J gene: TRBJ2-7; V gene: TRBV2; D gene: TRBD1; clone size: -
CDR3 DNA: TGTGCCAGCACCGAACGGGGGGACGCAGGTCGTGTACATGGCTACACCTTC; CDR3 protein: CASTERGDAGRVHGYTF; J gene: TRBJ1-2; V gene: TRBV11-3; D gene: -; clone size: -
CDR3 DNA: TGCGCCAGCAGTGATCCGAGGCGTGGCGAGCAGTACTTC; CDR3 protein: CASSDPRRGEQYF; J gene: TRBJ2-7; V gene: TRBV10-1; D gene: -; clone size: once
CDR3 DNA: TGTGCCAGCAGTTTGAAGGGGAGCTACGAGCAGTACTTC; CDR3 protein: CASSLKGSYEQYF; J gene: TRBJ2-7; V gene: TRBV27; D gene: -; clone size: -
CDR3 DNA: TGTGCCAGCAGTGAATACCGTAAGGGGACAGAAAGAAACACTGAAGCTTTCTTT; CDR3 protein: CASSEYRKGTERNTEAFF; J gene: TRBJ1-1; V gene: TRBV25-1; D gene: TRBD1; clone size: once
CDR3 DNA: TGTGCCAGCAGCTTTGAGACCCAGTACTTC; CDR3 protein: CASSFETQYF; J gene: TRBJ2-5; V gene: TRBV5-8; D gene: -; clone size: -
CDR3 DNA: TGTGCTAGTGGGACCCCGCCAGGGACAGTGGGGTGTTGTAATTCACCCCTCCACTTT; CDR3 protein: CASGTPPGTVGCCNSPLHF; J gene: TRBJ1-6; V gene: TRBV12-5; D gene: TRBD1; clone size: -
CDR3 DNA: TGCGCCAGCAGCCAAGAACGAACATGGGACACTGAAGCTTTCTTT; CDR3 protein: CASSQERTWDTEAFF; J gene: TRBJ1-1; V gene: TRBV4-1; D gene: -; clone size: -
CDR3 DNA: TGTGCCAGCAGCTTAAAACCAACCGGGACAGGGAATGAAAAACTGTTTTTT; CDR3 protein: CASSLKPTGTGNEKLFF; J gene: TRBJ1-4; V gene: TRBV7-2; D gene: TRBD1; clone size: -
CDR3 DNA: TGTGCCAGCAGCTTACTATGTCCGAAAGGGAATGAAAAACTGTTTTTT; CDR3 protein: CASSLLCPKGNEKLFF; J gene: TRBJ1-4; V gene: TRBV7-9; D gene: -; clone size: -
CDR3 DNA: TGTGCCAGCAGCTCGCTCCGGGCCGGGACAGCTAATTCACCCCTCCACTTT; CDR3 protein: CASSSLRAGTANSPLHF; J gene: TRBJ1-6; V gene: TRBV5-5; D gene: TRBD1; clone size: -
CDR3 DNA: TGTGCCACCAGCAGAGATCGCGCGACAGGGGGCCAGAAACTGTTTTTT; CDR3 protein: CATSRDRATGGQKLFF; J gene: TRBJ1-4; V gene: TRBV15; D gene: TRBD1; clone size: -
CDR3 DNA: TGTGCCAGCAGTGAGGCGTTGGGAAAGCAGCCCCAGCATTTT; CDR3 protein: CASSEALGKQPQHF; J gene: TRBJ1-5; V gene: TRBV2; D gene: -; clone size: -
CDR3 DNA: TGTGCCAGCAGCCTACAGGGACAGGAGACCCAGTACTTC; CDR3 protein: CASSLQGQETQYF; J gene: TRBJ2-5; V gene: TRBV5-4; D gene: TRBD1; clone size: -
CDR3 DNA: TGCGCCAGCAGTCAATTGAGCGGTTGGGCTGTGGGGGTACCTAATGAAAAACTGTTTTTT; CDR3 protein: CASSQLSGWAVGVPNEKLFF; J gene: TRBJ1-4; V gene: TRBV23-1; D gene: -; clone size: -
CDR3 DNA: TGTGCCAGCAGTGAATCCTACAGGGACACCGGGGAGCTGTTTTTT; CDR3 protein: CASSESYRDTGELFF; J gene: TRBJ2-2; V gene: TRBV6-1; D gene: -; clone size: -
CDR3 DNA: TGCGCCAGCAGCTCCCAAAGTGAAGGGGGAGGTGGAAACACCATATATTTT; CDR3 protein: CASSSQSEGGGGNTIYF; J gene: TRBJ1-3; V gene: TRBV5-1; D gene: -; clone size: -
CDR3 DNA: TGTGCCAGCAGCCAGGATCGAGGGGGCGTGGGTGGGGTAAATCACCAGCCCCAGCATTTT; CDR3 protein: CASSQDRGGVGGVNHQPQHF; J gene: TRBJ1-5; V gene: TRBV4-2; D gene: TRBD1; clone size: -
CDR3 DNA: TGTGCCAGCAGCCCTCGAAGACAGGGAGGGAATGGCTACACCTTC; CDR3 protein: CASSPRRQGGNGYTF; J gene: TRBJ1-2; V gene: TRBV7-9; D gene: TRBD1; clone size: -
CDR3 DNA: TGTGCCAGCAGTGACCAGACGGGGGCCCTCCACTTT; CDR3 protein: CASSDQTGALHF; J gene: TRBJ1-6; V gene: TRBV6-4; D gene: -; clone size: once
CDR3 DNA: TGTGCCAGCAGCCAATCTGAGGTAGTATGCTACGAGCAGTACTTC; CDR3 protein: CASSQSEVVCYEQYF; J gene: TRBJ2-7; V gene: TRBV16; D gene: -; clone size: -
CDR3 DNA: TGTGCCAGCGCACGGGGACTAGCCCCCTACAATGAGCAGTTCTTC; CDR3 protein: CASARGLAPYNEQFF; J gene: TRBJ2-1; V gene: TRBV27; D gene: TRBD2; clone size: -
CDR3 DNA: TGTGCCAGCATAAAGACTAGCGGGGGGGCGTGGGAGACCCAGTACTTC; CDR3 protein: CASIKTSGGAWETQYF; J gene: TRBJ2-5; V gene: TRBV5-6; D gene: TRBD2; clone size: -
CDR3 DNA: TGCGCCAGCAGCTGGACTAGCGGGGGAAGCTCCTACAATGAGCAGTTCTTC; CDR3 protein: CASSWTSGGSSYNEQFF; J gene: TRBJ2-1; V gene: TRBV5-1; D gene: TRBD2; clone size: -
CDR3 DNA: TGTGCCAGCAGCTTATACATGGGTTCAAGAGCTGAAGCTTTCTTT; CDR3 protein: CASSLYMGSRAEAFF; J gene: TRBJ1-1; V gene: TRBV7-2; D gene: -; clone size: -
CDR3 DNA: TGCGCCAGCAGCCCGCCGGGCGCGGGGGGTCGAGAGACCCAGTACTTC; CDR3 protein: CASSPPGAGGRETQYF; J gene: TRBJ2-5; V gene: TRBV5-1; D gene: TRBD2; clone size: -
CDR3 DNA: TGTGCCAGCAGCTTCCCCCAGTCCTACGAGCAGTACTTC; CDR3 protein: CASSFPQSYEQYF; J gene: TRBJ2-7; V gene: TRBV5-4; D gene: -; clone size: -
CDR3 DNA: TGCAGCGTTCCGTCTAGGTATGAGCAGTTCTTC; CDR3 protein: CSVPSRYEQFF; J gene: TRBJ2-1; V gene: TRBV29-1; D gene: -; clone size: -
CDR3 DNA: TGCGCCAGCAGCCAACCAATTACAGGGGTTTGGTTCTTC; CDR3 protein: CASSQPITGVWFF; J gene: TRBJ2-1; V gene: TRBV4-3; D gene: TRBD1; clone size: -
CDR3 DNA: TGTGCCAGCACCGAGGGTCATAGGAGGGGGGCGGCCAAAAACATTCAGTACTTC; CDR3 protein: CASTEGHRRGAAKNIQYF; J gene: TRBJ2-4; V gene: TRBV2; D gene: -; clone size: -
CDR3 DNA: TGTGCCACCAGCAGAGGTTACAATGAGCAGTTCTTC; CDR3 protein: CATSRGYNEQFF; J gene: TRBJ2-1; V gene: TRBV15; D gene: -; clone size: -
CDR3 DNA: TGTGCCAGCAGCCGACATTCCACGTCTATGACAGGGAATTCTAAGGCTTTCTTT; CDR3 protein: CASSRHSTSMTGNSKAFF; J gene: TRBJ1-1; V gene: TRBV14; D gene: TRBD1; clone size: -
CDR3 DNA: TGCGCCAGCAGCCAAGAAACAGGGACTAGCGGACCTGAGACCCAGTACTTC; CDR3 protein: CASSQETGTSGPETQYF; J gene: TRBJ2-5; V gene: TRBV4-1; D gene: TRBD2; clone size: -
CDR3 DNA: TGCGCCAGCAGCCAAGATCTCTCTCCGGGGGCTTATGGCTACACCTTC; CDR3 protein: CASSQDLSPGAYGYTF; J gene: TRBJ1-2; V gene: TRBV4-3; D gene: -; clone size: -